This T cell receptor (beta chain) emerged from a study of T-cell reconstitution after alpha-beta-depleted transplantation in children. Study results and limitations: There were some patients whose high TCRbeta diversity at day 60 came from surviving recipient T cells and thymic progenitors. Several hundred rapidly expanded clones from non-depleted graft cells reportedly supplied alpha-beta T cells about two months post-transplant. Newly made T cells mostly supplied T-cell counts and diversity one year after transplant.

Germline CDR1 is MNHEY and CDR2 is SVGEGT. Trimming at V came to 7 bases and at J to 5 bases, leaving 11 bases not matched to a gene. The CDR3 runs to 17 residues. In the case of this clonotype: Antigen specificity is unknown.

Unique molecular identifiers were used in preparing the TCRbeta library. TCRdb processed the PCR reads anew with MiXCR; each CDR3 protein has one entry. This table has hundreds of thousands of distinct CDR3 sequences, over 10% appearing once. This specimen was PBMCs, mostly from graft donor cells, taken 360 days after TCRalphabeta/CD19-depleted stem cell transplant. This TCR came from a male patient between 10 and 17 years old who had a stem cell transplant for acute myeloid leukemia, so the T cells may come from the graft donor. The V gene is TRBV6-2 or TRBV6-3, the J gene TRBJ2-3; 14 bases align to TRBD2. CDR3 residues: CASTRGLAGVPGDTQYF. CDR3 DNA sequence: TGTGCCAGCACACGGGGACTAGCGGGAGTTCCAGGAGATACGCAGTATTTT.